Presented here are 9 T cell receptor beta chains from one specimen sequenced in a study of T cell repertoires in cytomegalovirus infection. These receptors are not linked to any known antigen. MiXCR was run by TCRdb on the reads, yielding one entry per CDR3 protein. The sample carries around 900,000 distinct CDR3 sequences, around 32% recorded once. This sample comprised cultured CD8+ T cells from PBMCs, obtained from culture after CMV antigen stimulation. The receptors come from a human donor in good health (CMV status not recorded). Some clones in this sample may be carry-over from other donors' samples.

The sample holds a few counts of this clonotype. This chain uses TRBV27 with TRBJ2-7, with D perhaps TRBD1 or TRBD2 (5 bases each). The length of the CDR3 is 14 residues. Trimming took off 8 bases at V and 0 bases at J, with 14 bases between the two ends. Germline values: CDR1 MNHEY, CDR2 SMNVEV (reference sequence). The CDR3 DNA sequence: TGTGCCAGCTCCACTTCCGGGGCCTCCTACGAGCAGTACGTC. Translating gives CASSTSGASYEQYV.

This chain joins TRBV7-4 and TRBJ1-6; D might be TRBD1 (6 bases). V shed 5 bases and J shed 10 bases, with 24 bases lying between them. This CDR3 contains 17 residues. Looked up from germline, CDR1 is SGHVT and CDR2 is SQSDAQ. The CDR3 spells CASSLGVQGWVGSPLHF. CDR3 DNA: TGTGCCAGCAGCCTAGGCGTACAGGGTTGGGTCGGGTCACCCCTCCACTTT.

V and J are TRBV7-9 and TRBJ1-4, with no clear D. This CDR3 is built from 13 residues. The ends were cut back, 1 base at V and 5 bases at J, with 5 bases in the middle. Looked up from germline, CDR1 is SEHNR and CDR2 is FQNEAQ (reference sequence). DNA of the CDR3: TGTGCCAGCAGCTTAGTTCAGAATGAAAAACTGTTTTTT. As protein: CASSLVQNEKLFF.

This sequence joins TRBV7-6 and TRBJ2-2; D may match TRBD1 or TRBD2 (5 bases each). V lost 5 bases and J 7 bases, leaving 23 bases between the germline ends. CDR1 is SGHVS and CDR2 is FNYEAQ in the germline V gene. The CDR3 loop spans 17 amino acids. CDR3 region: CASSGLMSGAPGGELFF. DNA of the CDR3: TGTGCCAGCAGCGGGCTCATGTCCGGGGCTCCAGGCGGGGAGCTGTTTTTT. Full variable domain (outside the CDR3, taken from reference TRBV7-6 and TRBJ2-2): GAGVSQSPRYKVTKRGQDVALRCDPISGHVSLYWYRQALGQGPEFLTYFNYEAQQDKSGLPNDRFSAERPEGSISTLTIQRTEQRDSAMYRCASSGLMSGAPGGELFFGEGSRLTVL.

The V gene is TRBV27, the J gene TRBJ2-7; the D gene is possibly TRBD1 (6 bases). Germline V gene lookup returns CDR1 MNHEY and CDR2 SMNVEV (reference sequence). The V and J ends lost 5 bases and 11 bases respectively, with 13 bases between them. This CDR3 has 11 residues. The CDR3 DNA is TGTGCCAGCAGTGGCAGGGGTGGGGAGTACGTC. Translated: CASSGRGGEYV.

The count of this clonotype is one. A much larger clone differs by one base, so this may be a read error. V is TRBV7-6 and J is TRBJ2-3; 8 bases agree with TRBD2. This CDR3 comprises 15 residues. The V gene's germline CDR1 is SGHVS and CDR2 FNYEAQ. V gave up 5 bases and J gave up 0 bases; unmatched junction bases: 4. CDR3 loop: CASSHIAGSTDTQYF. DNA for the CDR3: TGTGCCAGCAGCCATATAGCGGGGAGCACAGATACGCAGTATTTT.

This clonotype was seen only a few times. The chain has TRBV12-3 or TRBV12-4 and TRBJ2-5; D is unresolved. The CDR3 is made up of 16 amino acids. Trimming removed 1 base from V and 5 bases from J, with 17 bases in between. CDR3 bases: TGTGCCAGCAGTTTAGTGGGCAGCCCCTATAGTGAGACCCAGTACTTC. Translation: CASSLVGSPYSETQYF.

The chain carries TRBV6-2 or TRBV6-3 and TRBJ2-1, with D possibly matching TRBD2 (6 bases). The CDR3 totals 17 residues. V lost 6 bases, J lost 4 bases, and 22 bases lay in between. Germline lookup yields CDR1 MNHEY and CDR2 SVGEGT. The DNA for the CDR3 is TGTGCCAGCAGAGACCCGTATAGCGGTGCTTATTACAATGAGCAGTTCTTC. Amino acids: CASRDPYSGAYYNEQFF.

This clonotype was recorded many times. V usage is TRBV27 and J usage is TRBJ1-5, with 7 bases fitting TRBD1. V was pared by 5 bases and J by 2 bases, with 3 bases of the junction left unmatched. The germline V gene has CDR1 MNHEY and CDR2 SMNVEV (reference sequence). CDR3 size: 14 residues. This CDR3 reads CASSEGAGNQPQHF. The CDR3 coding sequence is TGTGCCAGCAGTGAGGGGGCTGGCAATCAGCCCCAGCATTTT.